Listed below are T cell receptor beta chains from one sample, sequenced in a study of metastatic and nonmetastatic thyroid tumors. TCRdb reanalyzed the PCR reads via MiXCR. The sample lists about 20,000 clones; less than 25% were seen once. Material for sequencing was tumor tissue. The receptor source for this set is a female donor with papillary thyroid cancer or a benign thyroid nodule (not recorded which). Some clones in this sample may be carry-over from other donors' samples. Both conserved end residues are part of each CDR3. D genes are given only for firm matches. Clone sizes are given selectively: once, few, many, or a class where the clone is expanded.

>TRBJ1-1|.|.|TRBV11-2
CASSLDRLMAFF
TGTGCCAGCAGCTTAGATCGACTTATGGCTTTCTTT
>TRBJ1-1|.|.|TRBV11-2
CASSLRDGGRRTEAFF
TGTGCCAGCAGCTTAAGGGACGGTGGGAGGAGGACTGAAGCTTTCTTT
>TRBJ2-1|medium-sized|.|TRBV5-1
CASSYWPGSFDHNEQFF
TGCGCCAGCAGCTACTGGCCCGGGAGTTTTGATCACAATGAGCAGTTCTTC
>TRBJ1-2|many|.|TRBV3-1
CASSRMTGNYGYTF
TGTGCCAGCAGCCGAATGACAGGAAACTATGGCTACACCTTC
>TRBJ2-1|many|TRBD2|TRBV7-9
CASSQAGEKRNEQFF
TGTGCCAGCAGCCAAGCGGGGGAAAAGAGGAATGAGCAGTTCTTC
>TRBJ2-2|many|.|TRBV27
CASSLMDNTGELFF
TGTGCCAGCAGTTTAATGGATAACACCGGGGAGCTGTTTTTT
>TRBJ2-2|many|.|TRBV6-2/TRBV6-3
CASSWGGRPGAGELFF
TGTGCCAGCAGCTGGGGTGGTAGGCCAGGGGCCGGGGAGCTGTTTTTT
>TRBJ2-1|few|TRBD1|TRBV10-3
CAISGGPGQYNEQFF
TGTGCCATCAGTGGAGGACCGGGACAGTACAATGAGCAGTTCTTC
>TRBJ1-3|many|TRBD1|TRBV5-1
CASSLAAQGLDSGNTIYF
TGCGCCAGCAGCTTGGCGGCACAGGGGTTAGACTCTGGAAACACCATATATTTT
>TRBJ1-1|many|.|TRBV5-1
CASSLAGRGSMNTEAFF
TGCGCCAGCAGCTTGGCCGGTCGTGGTTCCATGAACACTGAAGCTTTCTTT
>TRBJ2-7|.|.|TRBV30
CAWSVGSTSYEQYF
TGTGCCTGGAGTGTTGGCTCAACGAGCTACGAGCAGTACTTC
>TRBJ2-5|many|TRBD2|TRBV6-1
CASIGPRRGEETQYF
TGTGCCAGCATAGGCCCGCGGCGGGGGGAAGAGACCCAGTACTTC
>TRBJ2-1|many|TRBD2|TRBV5-8
CASSFTSGMGHEQFF
TGTGCCAGCAGCTTCACTAGCGGGATGGGACATGAGCAGTTCTTC
>TRBJ2-1|.|.|TRBV20-1
CSARWTEGHNEQFF
TGCAGTGCTAGATGGACGGAGGGGCACAATGAGCAGTTCTTC
>TRBJ2-7|many|.|TRBV6-4
CASSDHPGQFFSYEQYF
TGTGCCAGCAGTGACCACCCGGGACAATTCTTCTCCTACGAGCAGTACTTC
>TRBJ2-7|.|.|TRBV7-2
CASSLAGTTYEQYF
TGTGCCAGCAGCTTGGCAGGAACTACCTACGAGCAGTACTTC
>TRBJ2-7|once|.|TRBV20-1
CSADSIRDYEQYF
TGCAGTGCTGACTCTATCAGGGATTACGAGCAGTACTTC
>TRBJ2-7|.|TRBD1|TRBV29-1
CSIQGAYEQYF
TGCAGCATACAGGGGGCCTACGAGCAGTACTTC
>TRBJ2-5|medium-sized|.|TRBV27
CASSLDQETQYF
TGTGCCAGCAGTTTAGACCAAGAGACCCAGTACTTC
>TRBJ2-7|many|TRBD2|TRBV18
CASSKGLAGGAVYEQYF
TGTGCCAGCTCAAAGGGACTAGCGGGGGGAGCGGTCTACGAGCAGTACTTC
>TRBJ1-2|many|.|TRBV6-1
CASSGGGAQQYRGYTF
TGTGCCAGCAGTGGGGGGGGGGCGCAGCAATACCGTGGCTACACCTTC
>TRBJ2-2|.|TRBD2|TRBV20-1
CSAAVAGGFPGELFF
TGCAGTGCCGCAGTGGCGGGAGGGTTCCCGGGGGAGCTGTTTTTT
>TRBJ2-2|.|TRBD2|TRBV20-1
CSAPPSGSLTGELFF
TGCAGTGCTCCTCCTAGCGGGAGTTTAACCGGGGAGCTGTTTTTT
>TRBJ2-6|.|TRBD2|TRBV2
CASSAGGRGIPISGANVLTF
TGTGCCAGCAGTGCGGGGGGGCGCGGGATCCCAATCTCTGGGGCCAACGTCCTGACTTTC
>TRBJ1-1|many|.|TRBV2
CASSKPTDRFAFF
TGTGCCAGCAGCAAACCGACCGACAGGTTTGCTTTCTTT
>TRBJ1-2|.|.|TRBV11-3
CASSARAMGNYGYTF
TGTGCCAGCAGCGCAAGAGCGATGGGTAACTATGGCTACACCTTC
>TRBJ1-2|.|TRBD1|TRBV30
CASSPGTGRYGYTF
TGTGCCTCGAGTCCCGGGACAGGGCGCTATGGCTACACCTTC
>TRBJ2-3|medium-sized|.|TRBV2
CASSGYQPTDTQYF
TGTGCCAGCAGTGGGTACCAACCGACAGATACGCAGTATTTT
>TRBJ1-1|medium-sized|TRBD1|TRBV5-5
CASSLELTGGLNTEAFF
TGTGCCAGCAGCTTAGAATTGACAGGGGGCTTGAACACTGAAGCTTTCTTT
>TRBJ1-2|.|.|TRBV30
CAWSTDSYGYTF
TGTGCCTGGAGTACGGACAGCTATGGCTACACCTTC
>TRBJ2-7|few|TRBD2|TRBV15
CATSRGAGGPYEQYF
TGTGCCACCAGCAGGGGAGCGGGAGGGCCCTACGAGCAGTACTTC
>TRBJ2-1|few|TRBD2|TRBV12-3/TRBV12-4
CASSLSSGSWEQFF
TGTGCCAGCAGTTTATCTAGCGGGAGCTGGGAGCAGTTCTTC
>TRBJ2-7|.|.|TRBV20-1
CSAYSGLSYEQYF
TGCAGTGCTTACTCGGGGCTTTCCTACGAGCAGTACTTC
>TRBJ2-7|many|.|TRBV11-3
CASSPDSYEQYF
TGTGCCAGCAGCCCGGACTCCTACGAGCAGTACTTC
>TRBJ1-1|many|.|TRBV9
CASSVSPVEAFF
TGTGCCAGCAGCGTTTCACCGGTTGAAGCTTTCTTT
>TRBJ2-3|.|.|TRBV9
CASSSYSTDTQYF
TGTGCCAGCAGCAGTTATAGCACGGATACACAGTATTTT
>TRBJ2-7|.|TRBD1|TRBV6-1
CASGTDRRPDNEQYF
TGTGCCAGCGGTACGGACAGGCGGCCAGACAACGAGCAGTACTTC
>TRBJ1-2|many|.|TRBV2
CASRGRPTNYGYTF
TGTGCCTCCCGGGGCCGGCCAACTAACTATGGCTACACCTTC